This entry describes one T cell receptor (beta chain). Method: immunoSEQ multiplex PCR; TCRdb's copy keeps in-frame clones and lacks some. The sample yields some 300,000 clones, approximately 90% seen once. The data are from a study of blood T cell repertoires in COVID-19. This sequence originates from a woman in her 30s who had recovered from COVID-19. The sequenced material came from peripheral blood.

CDR3 protein: CASSPGLGTGYGYTF. The CDR3 DNA follows: TGTGCCAGCAGCCCCGGGTTGGGGACTGGTTATGGCTACACCTTC. The rearrangement joins TRBV6-5 to TRBJ1-2, with TRBD1 as a possible D gene (5 bases). The CDR3 totals 15 residues. V shed 6 bases and J shed 5 bases, with 19 bases lying between them. Germline lookup yields CDR1 MNHEY and CDR2 SVGAGI.